The source of this T cell receptor beta chain is a study of CD8 T cell repertoires and HIV-1 epitope variants. Study at large: Separate wells received one of Twenty-five Gag or Nef variant peptides. Controls were a CMV, EBV and flu peptide pool, Ebola AY9 negative control, and no-peptide well.

The germline gives CDR1 SSHAT, CDR2 FNYEAQ (reference sequence). Deletions cut 5 bases from V and 1 base from J, with 9 bases between. CDR3 length: 13 residues. Findings and limits, study-wide: This assay reports beta chains of antigen-expanded cells, not T cell function.

About this clone itself: The antigen is unknown.

Here immunoSEQ multiplex PCR was the method, and the copy in TCRdb shows in-frame clones only, minus some. The data contain fewer than 4,500 clones, about 61% of them singletons. This sequence was found in a male donor with HIV. The sequenced material came from cultured CD8+ T cells derived from PBMCs. This chain joins TRBV7-7 and TRBJ2-7; a possible D gene is TRBD1 (6 bases). For the CDR3, the DNA is TGTGCCAGCAGCCCGGACAGTTCCTACGAGCAGTACTTC. It encodes CASSPDSSYEQYF.